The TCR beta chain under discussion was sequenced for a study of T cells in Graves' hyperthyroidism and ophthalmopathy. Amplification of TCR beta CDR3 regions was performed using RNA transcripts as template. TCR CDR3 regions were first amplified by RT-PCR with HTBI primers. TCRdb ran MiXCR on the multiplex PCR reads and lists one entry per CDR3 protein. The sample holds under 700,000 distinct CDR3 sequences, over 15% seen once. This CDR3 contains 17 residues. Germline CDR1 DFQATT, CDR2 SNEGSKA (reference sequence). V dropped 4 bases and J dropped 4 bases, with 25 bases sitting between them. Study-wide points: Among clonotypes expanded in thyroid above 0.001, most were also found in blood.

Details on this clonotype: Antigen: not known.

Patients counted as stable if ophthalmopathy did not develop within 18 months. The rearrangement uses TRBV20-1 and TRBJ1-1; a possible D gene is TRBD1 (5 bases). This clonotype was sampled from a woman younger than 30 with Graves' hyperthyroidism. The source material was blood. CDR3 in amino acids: CSAKPYGGNINPTEAFF. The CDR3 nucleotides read TGCAGTGCTAAACCATATGGGGGGAATATCAACCCCACTGAAGCTTTCTTT.